This T cell receptor beta chain was recovered during a study of human T cells and chemical hapten exposure. TCRdb re-called the RACE reads with MiXCR, one entry per CDR3 protein. The profile shows around 110,000 distinct CDR3 sequences, around 10% of them singletons. Broader study findings: Unchanged with DPC sensitization were TCRs above 1 in 1000 frequency.

V trimming: 9 bases; J trimming: 8 bases; junction bases outside the gene matches: 14. The germline gives CDR1 SGHTA, CDR2 FQGNSA. The CDR3 is made up of 15 amino acids. This clonotype was counted ten times or more. Its antigen remains unidentified. The time point is: patch test 1, 2 weeks after DPC sensitization. The treatment: therapeutic diphenylcyclopropenone sensitization with weekly scalp DPC. The receptor comes from a woman in her forties or fifties with alopecia areata. Some clones in this sample may be carry-over from other donors' samples. The chain couples TRBV7-2 to TRBJ2-1, with 9 positions matching TRBD2. Sequenced here: whole blood, sampled in connection with sensitization to the hapten diphenylcyclopropenone (DPC). CDR3 sequence reads: CASQFVAGVMDEQFF. DNA of the CDR3: TGTGCCAGTCAATTTGTAGCGGGAGTAATGGATGAGCAGTTCTTC.